This T cell receptor beta chain is drawn from a study of blood T cell repertoires in COVID-19. Study context: The United States, Italy and Spain were the sources of the acute and convalescent COVID-19 samples.

Germline CDR1 and CDR2: MNHNY and SVGAGI (reference sequence). The CDR3 consists of 18 residues. The trim removed 5 bases at V and 2 bases at J, leaving 8 bases unmatched. Produced via immunoSEQ multiplex PCR; TCRdb's table is partial and in-frame only. The data contain 110,000 to 150,000 clones, around 82% of them singletons. The gene calls are TRBV6-6 and TRBJ2-6; 11 nucleotides line up with TRBD1. Sequences were obtained from peripheral blood. The sequence came from a human donor in a cohort sampled during active COVID-19. The CDR3 region has the DNA TGTGCCAGCAGTCCCATCCGGGACAGGGGGGCTGGGGCCAACGTCCTGACTTTC. As protein: CASSPIRDRGAGANVLTF.